The entry below describes one T cell receptor beta chain. The sample belongs to a study of blood T cell repertoires in COVID-19. In the study overall: Acute and convalescent COVID-19 specimens originated in the United States, Italy and Spain. In each case, the material was cDNA or gDNA derived from T cells, B-cell-depleted T cells, or PBMCs.

Original data processing: The authors estimated nucleated cell counts from reference gene primer amplification. Profiling relied on immunoSEQ multiplex PCR, and the TCRdb table lists in-frame clones only, not all of them. V and J calls and clone size are those listed in that table; D and trimming were worked out from the DNA. This table holds fewer than 350,000 clones, around nine tenths found once. The sequence came from a woman aged 70 to 79 with COVID-19, enrolled during active disease. The sample was peripheral blood.

DNA of the CDR3: TGTGCCAGCAGGGAGACAGGGGGAATGGGGACCCAGTACTTC. Protein: CASRETGGMGTQYF. V and J are TRBV6-5 and TRBJ2-5, with TRBD1 matching 9 bases. V gave up 6 bases and J gave up 7 bases; unmatched junction bases: 9. CDR1 and CDR2 from the germline V gene are MNHEY and SVGAGI. The CDR3 is 14 amino acids.